Listed below are T cell receptor beta chains from one sample, sequenced in a study of cytomegalovirus exposure and HLA in healthy donors. The method was immunoSEQ multiplex PCR; TCRdb's version includes in-frame clones alone and lacks a portion of them. The data hold under 200,000 clones, with roughly four fifths observed a single time. The sequenced sample consisted of PBMCs. The receptors stem from a woman aged 30 to 39 in good health and CMV-seropositive. CDR3s include the opening cysteine and the closing phenylalanine or tryptophan. Fields, in order: CDR3 length, J gene, clone size, V gene, D gene, CDR3 DNA, CDR3 protein. The D gene is left open where the match is weak. Where a row states a size, it is once, few, many or the class of an expanded clone; other rows omit it.

CDR3 length: 15
J gene: TRBJ1-5
clone size: once
V gene: TRBV4-3
D gene: .
CDR3 DNA: TGCGCCAGCAGCCTCGGGAGGCGAAGCAATCAGCCCCAGCATTTT
CDR3 protein: CASSLGRRSNQPQHF

CDR3 length: 13
J gene: TRBJ2-7
clone size: .
V gene: TRBV27
D gene: .
CDR3 DNA: TGTGCCAGCAGTTTATACGGTTTCGCCGAGCAGTACTTC
CDR3 protein: CASSLYGFAEQYF

CDR3 length: 17
J gene: TRBJ1-2
clone size: .
V gene: TRBV10-3
D gene: TRBD1
CDR3 DNA: TGTGCCATCAGCCCTAGACAGGGTATGTCACGAAACTATGGCTACACCTTC
CDR3 protein: CAISPRQGMSRNYGYTF

CDR3 length: 17
J gene: TRBJ2-3
clone size: few
V gene: TRBV4-1
D gene: TRBD2
CDR3 DNA: TGCGCCAGCAGCCTCTATTTAGGGCGGGAGTCGGCAGATACGCAGTATTTT
CDR3 protein: CASSLYLGRESADTQYF

CDR3 length: 14
J gene: TRBJ2-2
clone size: few
V gene: TRBV6-1
D gene: .
CDR3 DNA: TGTGCCAGCAGTGAGGCCCTGGTCGTGCGGGAGCTGTTTTTT
CDR3 protein: CASSEALVVRELFF

CDR3 length: 15
J gene: TRBJ1-2
clone size: .
V gene: TRBV4-1
D gene: .
CDR3 DNA: TGCGCCAGCAGCCAAGATCCCGGGATAGACTATGGCTACACCTTC
CDR3 protein: CASSQDPGIDYGYTF

CDR3 length: 14
J gene: TRBJ2-5
clone size: .
V gene: TRBV6-6
D gene: .
CDR3 DNA: TGTGCCAGCAGTTACGGGGGGGCGGGGGAGACCCAGTACTTC
CDR3 protein: CASSYGGAGETQYF

CDR3 length: 16
J gene: TRBJ1-3
clone size: once
V gene: TRBV5-4
D gene: .
CDR3 DNA: TGTGCCAGCAGCTTGGGAGGGGGGGACTCTGGAAACACCATATATTTT
CDR3 protein: CASSLGGGDSGNTIYF

CDR3 length: 13
J gene: TRBJ2-7
clone size: .
V gene: TRBV27
D gene: .
CDR3 DNA: TGTGCCAGCAGTCCCACGGGTCCGTACGAGCAGTACTTC
CDR3 protein: CASSPTGPYEQYF

CDR3 length: 15
J gene: TRBJ2-1
clone size: .
V gene: TRBV5-1
D gene: TRBD2
CDR3 DNA: TGCGCCAGCAGCTTGGCCACGGGAGGGGGGAATGAGCAGTTCTTC
CDR3 protein: CASSLATGGGNEQFF

CDR3 length: 12
J gene: TRBJ2-1
clone size: .
V gene: TRBV5-4
D gene: .
CDR3 DNA: TGTGCCAGCAGCTTCTCCGGGGATGAGCAGTTCTTC
CDR3 protein: CASSFSGDEQFF

CDR3 length: 12
J gene: TRBJ2-1
clone size: .
V gene: TRBV12-5
D gene: TRBD1
CDR3 DNA: TGTGCTAGTGCCACCCTAGGGGGCCAGCAGTTCTTC
CDR3 protein: CASATLGGQQFF

CDR3 length: 15
J gene: TRBJ1-1
clone size: .
V gene: TRBV6-5
D gene: .
CDR3 DNA: TGTGCCAGCAGTTACCTCAGGGTCCCGGCCACTGAAGCTTTCTTT
CDR3 protein: CASSYLRVPATEAFF

CDR3 length: 14
J gene: TRBJ1-2
clone size: .
V gene: TRBV5-1
D gene: TRBD1
CDR3 DNA: TGCGCCAGCAGCCCGGGACAGGGAGGTAATGGCTACACCTTC
CDR3 protein: CASSPGQGGNGYTF

CDR3 length: 15
J gene: TRBJ1-2
clone size: once
V gene: TRBV9
D gene: .
CDR3 DNA: TGTGCCAGCAGCGTAGGAACAGGGATCCTCTATGGCTACACCTTC
CDR3 protein: CASSVGTGILYGYTF

CDR3 length: 13
J gene: TRBJ1-1
clone size: .
V gene: TRBV7-8
D gene: .
CDR3 DNA: TGTGCCAGCCGTCCCAGGGCTGGCGCTGAAGCTTTCTTT
CDR3 protein: CASRPRAGAEAFF

CDR3 length: 17
J gene: TRBJ1-3
clone size: .
V gene: TRBV7-6
D gene: .
CDR3 DNA: TGTGCCAGCAGCTTAGGCCCCCCCCAGGCTCCAGGAAACACCATATATTTT
CDR3 protein: CASSLGPPQAPGNTIYF

CDR3 length: 13
J gene: TRBJ1-2
clone size: .
V gene: TRBV5-1
D gene: .
CDR3 DNA: TGCGCCAGCAGCTTGGCCCACAGTAATGGCTACACCTTC
CDR3 protein: CASSLAHSNGYTF

CDR3 length: 14
J gene: TRBJ2-7
clone size: .
V gene: TRBV19
D gene: .
CDR3 DNA: TGTGCCAGTAGGCAACTGGGGAGCTCCTACGAGCAGTACTTC
CDR3 protein: CASRQLGSSYEQYF

CDR3 length: 14
J gene: TRBJ2-7
clone size: .
V gene: TRBV27
D gene: .
CDR3 DNA: TGTGCCAGCAGTCCCCGGGACTTGGGCTACGAGCAGTACTTC
CDR3 protein: CASSPRDLGYEQYF

CDR3 length: 15
J gene: TRBJ2-3
clone size: .
V gene: TRBV2
D gene: .
CDR3 DNA: TGTGCCAGCAGTGCTGACGGGACTGTCACAGATACGCAGTATTTT
CDR3 protein: CASSADGTVTDTQYF

CDR3 length: 12
J gene: TRBJ1-3
clone size: .
V gene: TRBV30
D gene: .
CDR3 DNA: TGTGCCTGGGGGCTTAACGGAAACACCATATATTTT
CDR3 protein: CAWGLNGNTIYF

CDR3 length: 15
J gene: TRBJ1-2
clone size: .
V gene: TRBV19
D gene: .
CDR3 DNA: TGTGCCACCCAGGGGCATTCGCCCGGCGGCTATGGCTACACCTTC
CDR3 protein: CATQGHSPGGYGYTF

CDR3 length: 13
J gene: TRBJ2-1
clone size: .
V gene: TRBV10-1
D gene: TRBD2
CDR3 DNA: TGCGCCAGCAGTGAGGGGGCGGGAGGGGAGCAGTTCTTC
CDR3 protein: CASSEGAGGEQFF

CDR3 length: 14
J gene: TRBJ1-4
clone size: .
V gene: TRBV7-9
D gene: .
CDR3 DNA: TGTGCCAGCAGCTCGGGACAACCGTGGGAAAAACTGTTTTTT
CDR3 protein: CASSSGQPWEKLFF

CDR3 length: 13
J gene: TRBJ2-5
clone size: .
V gene: TRBV10-1
D gene: TRBD1
CDR3 DNA: TGCGCCAGCAGTACAGGGGGAAGAGAGACCCAGTACTTC
CDR3 protein: CASSTGGRETQYF

CDR3 length: 15
J gene: TRBJ2-1
clone size: .
V gene: TRBV7-2
D gene: TRBD2
CDR3 DNA: TGTGCCAGCAGCTCCGGACTAGCGGGAGACAATGAGCAGTTCTTC
CDR3 protein: CASSSGLAGDNEQFF

CDR3 length: 15
J gene: TRBJ2-7
clone size: .
V gene: TRBV30
D gene: TRBD2
CDR3 DNA: TGTGCCTGGAGGGCAGGGACTAGCGGGAACTACGAGCAGTACTTC
CDR3 protein: CAWRAGTSGNYEQYF

CDR3 length: 15
J gene: TRBJ2-7
clone size: few
V gene: TRBV7-2
D gene: TRBD2
CDR3 DNA: TGTGCCAGCAAGGGACTAGCGGGGGGCCCTTACGAGCAGTACTTC
CDR3 protein: CASKGLAGGPYEQYF

CDR3 length: 16
J gene: TRBJ1-3
clone size: .
V gene: TRBV13
D gene: .
CDR3 DNA: TGTGCCAGCAGCTCCGCCTCAGGGGTCCCTGGAAACACCATATATTTT
CDR3 protein: CASSSASGVPGNTIYF

CDR3 length: 16
J gene: TRBJ2-3
clone size: .
V gene: TRBV6-6
D gene: TRBD2
CDR3 DNA: TGTGCCAGCAGTACAACTAGCGGGAGGCCCACAGATACGCAGTATTTT
CDR3 protein: CASSTTSGRPTDTQYF

CDR3 length: 14
J gene: TRBJ2-3
clone size: .
V gene: TRBV7-2
D gene: .
CDR3 DNA: TGTGCCAGCAGCTTGCAGGGGCCCACAGATACGCAGTATTTT
CDR3 protein: CASSLQGPTDTQYF

CDR3 length: 16
J gene: TRBJ1-5
clone size: once
V gene: TRBV15
D gene: .
CDR3 DNA: TGTGCCACCAGCAGAGGGGGCAAAGTCGACGATCAGCCCCAGCATTTT
CDR3 protein: CATSRGGKVDDQPQHF

CDR3 length: 15
J gene: TRBJ2-7
clone size: .
V gene: TRBV6-5
D gene: TRBD2
CDR3 DNA: TGTGCCAGCAGTTACTCGAATGCGGGAGGGTACGAGCAGTACTTC
CDR3 protein: CASSYSNAGGYEQYF

CDR3 length: 14
J gene: TRBJ2-3
clone size: .
V gene: TRBV11-3
D gene: TRBD1
CDR3 DNA: TGTGCCAGCAGCACGACAGGGGGCTCGGATACGCAGTATTTT
CDR3 protein: CASSTTGGSDTQYF

CDR3 length: 14
J gene: TRBJ1-1
clone size: .
V gene: TRBV5-4
D gene: .
CDR3 DNA: TGTGCCAGCAGCTTGGTGGGCAGGGAGGATAGGGCTTTCTTT
CDR3 protein: CASSLVGREDRAFF